This paragraph reports one T cell receptor (beta chain). As yet, its antigen is unknown. The data were obtained in a study of OX40 agonist ivuxolimab in advanced cancers. Overall study: Patients received ivuxolimab, an agonistic anti-OX40 (CD134) antibody.

Findings and limits, study-wide: The antigens recognized by the expanded peripheral T cells, that is their antigen specificity, were not determined.

The CDR3 length is 13 residues. Per germline, CDR1 MNHEY and CDR2 SMNVEV (reference sequence). Trimming shortened V by 8 bases and J by 3 bases, and 11 bases separated the two germline ends. This table comes from immunoSEQ multiplex PCR, and its TCRdb copy is limited to in-frame clones, with some not included. The sample shows about 20,000 clones, about 89% of them seen only once. Sampling of blood occurred at baseline, cycle 4 day 1, and cycle 7 day 1. This specimen consisted of CD4+ or CD8+ T cells sorted from blood, obtained in a trial of the OX40 agonist ivuxolimab. V and J are TRBV27 and TRBJ2-1; perhaps TRBD2 as D (5 bases). The clonotype was recovered from an adult with an advanced solid tumor such as melanoma, head and neck, liver or kidney cancer. The CDR3 bases are TGTGCCAGCGTGGGAGAGAACTACAATGAGCAGTTCTTC. Its translation: CASVGENYNEQFF.